The rows below give T cell receptor beta chains drawn from one sample of a study of cytomegalovirus exposure and HLA in healthy donors. This table comes from immunoSEQ multiplex PCR, and its TCRdb copy is limited to in-frame clones, with some not included. This sample carries roughly 80,000 clones, with roughly 13% going to the ten biggest clones. The specimen was PBMCs. All receptors come from a man aged 50 or older in good health and CMV-seropositive. Each CDR3 is given with its conserved first and last residue. D genes are given only for firm matches.

>TRBV10-3|TRBJ2-7|TRBD2
TGTGCCATCAGTGAGTCGGAGCGGGGGTCCTACGAGCAGTACTTC
CAISESERGSYEQYF
>TRBV7-9|TRBJ2-1|-
TGTGCCAGCAGCTTGTGGGTAGCGGCCTCCGACAATGAGCAGTTCTTC
CASSLWVAASDNEQFF
>TRBV6-6|TRBJ2-3|-
TGTGCCAGCAGTTCTCCGGGCACAGATACGCAGTATTTT
CASSSPGTDTQYF
>TRBV10-3|TRBJ2-1|TRBD1
TGTGCCATCAGTGAGATACAGGGGTCTGGCGATGAGCAGTTCTTC
CAISEIQGSGDEQFF
>TRBV5-8|TRBJ1-2|TRBD1
TGTGCCAGCAGCTTGAGGACAGGGGTGAGCGGCTACACCTTC
CASSLRTGVSGYTF
>TRBV5-5|TRBJ1-2|-
TGTGCCAGCAGCCCGATGGGAGGAATCAACTATGGCTACACCTTC
CASSPMGGINYGYTF
>TRBV4-2|TRBJ2-1|-
TGTGCCAGCAGCCAAGAAGAACAGAGCTCCTACAATGAGCAGTTCTTC
CASSQEEQSSYNEQFF
>TRBV23-1|TRBJ1-1|-
TGCGCCAGCAGTAGCGGACAGCTGGGCACTGAAGCTTTCTTT
CASSSGQLGTEAFF
>TRBV2|TRBJ1-1|-
TGTGCCAGCAGTGAAGCCAGGAACACTGAAGCTTTCTTT
CASSEARNTEAFF
>TRBV7-9|TRBJ2-1|-
TGTGCCCTCTTGAGTGTCGGGGATGAGCAGTTCTTC
CALLSVGDEQFF
>TRBV7-6|TRBJ2-3|-
TGTGCCAGCAGCTTAGCGGGGGGTTGGACAGATACGCAGTATTTT
CASSLAGGWTDTQYF
>TRBV7-9|TRBJ2-2|-
TGTGCCAGCAGCCCATCAGGGCCCACCGGGGAGCTGTTTTTT
CASSPSGPTGELFF
>TRBV9|TRBJ2-2|TRBD1
TGTGCCAGCAGCGTTACTGGACAGGGGGCCGGGGAGCTGTTTTTT
CASSVTGQGAGELFF
>TRBV5-8|TRBJ2-3|TRBD2
TGTGCCAGCAGCCCCGGACTAGCGGGCAGCACAGATACGCAGTATTTT
CASSPGLAGSTDTQYF
>TRBV5-4|TRBJ2-5|-
TGTGCCAGCAGCTTGGACCCCAGCGGAGAAGAGACCCAGTACTTC
CASSLDPSGEETQYF
>TRBV28|TRBJ1-2|-
TGTGCCAGCAGTTTTAGTCTGTTGCGCAACTATGGCTACACCTTC
CASSFSLLRNYGYTF
>TRBV5-8|TRBJ1-3|TRBD1
TGTGCCAGCAGCTTCTTAGCCCGGGACAGCTCTGGAAACACCATATATTTT
CASSFLARDSSGNTIYF
>TRBV6-5|TRBJ1-2|TRBD1
TGTGCCAGCAGCCGGTGGACAGGGCTAGGCTATGGCTACACCTTC
CASSRWTGLGYGYTF
>TRBV5-1|TRBJ1-6|-
TGCGCCAGCAGCTTGGCCGACAGTGAGGAGTCACCCCTCCACTTT
CASSLADSEESPLHF
>TRBV7-9|TRBJ1-1|-
TGTGCCAGCAGCCCTCTACGAGGGGGAAACACTGAAGCTTTCTTT
CASSPLRGGNTEAFF
>TRBV13|TRBJ2-5|-
TGTGCCAGCAGCCACCGGGACTTAGGGTTCGAAGAGACCCAGTACTTC
CASSHRDLGFEETQYF
>TRBV7-8|TRBJ2-3|-
TGTGCCAGCGGGGGGGCCTTAGGCACAGATACGCAGTATTTT
CASGGALGTDTQYF
>TRBV2|TRBJ2-1|TRBD2
TGTGCCAGCAGGGGGACTAGGCTAGAAGAGCAGTTCTTC
CASRGTRLEEQFF
>TRBV5-4|TRBJ2-1|TRBD2
TGTGCCAGCAGCTTAGGCGCGGGGGGGCAGAATGAGCAGTTCTTC
CASSLGAGGQNEQFF
>TRBV5-1|TRBJ2-1|TRBD2
TGCGCCTCCCGGGGACTAGTAGACAATGAGCAGTTCTTC
CASRGLVDNEQFF
>TRBV14|TRBJ1-2|-
TGTGCCAGCAGCCAAGCAGTCTCCTATGGCTACACCTTC
CASSQAVSYGYTF
>TRBV10-3|TRBJ2-7|TRBD1
TGTGCCATCTCAGGGACAGGGGGCCTCGGGGGTGAGCAGTACTTC
CAISGTGGLGGEQYF
>TRBV7-9|TRBJ2-1|-
TGTGCCACCCAAGAGGGTGCCGGGAATGAGCAGTTCTTC
CATQEGAGNEQFF
>TRBV15|TRBJ2-7|TRBD2
TGTGCCACCAGCGACCGTCATAGCGGGAAGCCCTACGAGCAGTACTTC
CATSDRHSGKPYEQYF
>TRBV4-1|TRBJ2-5|TRBD1
TGCGCCAGCAGCCACTCAAGGGCACAGGGGCCCAGGGAGACCCAGTACTTC
CASSHSRAQGPRETQYF
>TRBV4-1|TRBJ2-5|-
TGCGCCAGCAGCCTATATCCCAGGGAAGAGACCCAGTACTTC
CASSLYPREETQYF
>TRBV10-2|TRBJ2-5|-
TGCGCCAGCAGTGAGCAAGAACCAGGGTTACGCGCAGAGACCCAGTACTTC
CASSEQEPGLRAETQYF
>TRBV6-1|TRBJ1-1|TRBD1
TGTGCCAGCACCCTATCGACAGGGCGGACTGAAGCTTTCTTT
CASTLSTGRTEAFF
>TRBV9|TRBJ2-2|TRBD1
TGTGCCAGCAGCGCTCTCCGGGACAGGGTAGCCGGGGAGCTGTTTTTT
CASSALRDRVAGELFF
>TRBV5-6|TRBJ1-1|-
TGTGCCAGCAGCTTGGCGCCCAGGGCCAATGAAGCTTTCTTT
CASSLAPRANEAFF
>TRBV5-1|TRBJ2-1|TRBD2
TGCGCCAGCAGCATTACTACAGCGGGAGGTGGCTACAATGAGCAGTTCTTC
CASSITTAGGGYNEQFF
>TRBV28|TRBJ1-5|TRBD1
TGTGCCAGCAGTTTGTGGCAGGGGGCGGGGAGCAATCAGCCCCAGCATTTT
CASSLWQGAGSNQPQHF
>TRBV19|TRBJ1-1|TRBD1
TGTGCCAGTAGGGGGGACAGACGGAACACTGAAGCTTTCTTT
CASRGDRRNTEAFF
>TRBV7-6|TRBJ2-1|-
TGTGCCAGCAGCTTAGCGGGAGAGTATGAGCAGTTCTTC
CASSLAGEYEQFF